These T cell receptor beta chains were read from a single sample in a study of T cells in localized non-small cell lung cancer. Sequenced by immunoSEQ multiplex PCR; TCRdb stores in-frame clones only, minus some. The sample lists 35,000 to 40,000 clones; 75% to 90% were seen once. The material was peripheral blood, obtained before any cancer treatment. The receptors stem from a man between 40 and 70 years old with stage I lung adenocarcinoma. The CDR3 runs from the conserved cysteine through the conserved F or W. D genes are given only for firm matches. Expanded clones get a size class; other rows say once, few or many, or leave the size out.

v_call: TRBV28
j_call: TRBJ2-1
clone_size: few
d_call: TRBD2
cdr3_nt: TGTGCCACCGGACTAGCGGGAGACAGGGAGCAGTTCTTC
cdr3_aa: CATGLAGDREQFF

v_call: TRBV5-3
j_call: TRBJ1-1
clone_size: .
d_call: .
cdr3_nt: TGTGCCAGAAGCCCAGACACAGAGATGAACACTGAAGCTTTCTTT
cdr3_aa: CARSPDTEMNTEAFF

v_call: TRBV6-1
j_call: TRBJ2-7
clone_size: .
d_call: .
cdr3_nt: TGTGCCAGCAGTAACCCCGAGCAGTACTTC
cdr3_aa: CASSNPEQYF

v_call: TRBV4-1
j_call: TRBJ2-1
clone_size: few
d_call: TRBD2
cdr3_nt: TGCGCCAGCAGTATGGGACTAGCGGGACGCAATGAGCAGTTCTTC
cdr3_aa: CASSMGLAGRNEQFF

v_call: TRBV6-4
j_call: TRBJ2-1
clone_size: .
d_call: TRBD2
cdr3_nt: TGTGCCAGCAGTGACTCAGCGGGGGTTTACTACAATGAGCAGTTCTTC
cdr3_aa: CASSDSAGVYYNEQFF

v_call: TRBV10-3
j_call: TRBJ2-1
clone_size: .
d_call: .
cdr3_nt: TGTGCCATCAGTGAAGGTAGCGGTACTTACAATGAGCAGTTCTTC
cdr3_aa: CAISEGSGTYNEQFF

v_call: TRBV4-2
j_call: TRBJ2-7
clone_size: .
d_call: .
cdr3_nt: TGTGCCAGCAGCCAAGTGGGGGAATACTCCTACGAGCAGTACTTC
cdr3_aa: CASSQVGEYSYEQYF

v_call: TRBV9
j_call: TRBJ2-3
clone_size: .
d_call: .
cdr3_nt: TGTGCCAGCAGCGTAGTCGACTATGCGGGCACAGATACGCAGTATTTT
cdr3_aa: CASSVVDYAGTDTQYF

v_call: TRBV7-9
j_call: TRBJ2-3
clone_size: .
d_call: TRBD2
cdr3_nt: TGTGCCAGCAGCTTATTTGAGGGAGGGAGAGATACGCAGTATTTT
cdr3_aa: CASSLFEGGRDTQYF

v_call: TRBV5-1
j_call: TRBJ2-1
clone_size: .
d_call: TRBD2
cdr3_nt: TGCGCCAGCAGCCCCCAGCGGGAGCCAAGTGACAATGAGCAGTTCTTC
cdr3_aa: CASSPQREPSDNEQFF

v_call: TRBV7-3
j_call: TRBJ2-6
clone_size: .
d_call: .
cdr3_nt: TGTGCCAGCAGCGCCTTAGTCTCCGGGGCCAACGTCCTGACTTTC
cdr3_aa: CASSALVSGANVLTF

v_call: TRBV7-2
j_call: TRBJ2-5
clone_size: .
d_call: .
cdr3_nt: TGTGCCAGCAGCTTAGTCAGGGGTACAGAGACCCAGTACTTC
cdr3_aa: CASSLVRGTETQYF

v_call: TRBV10-1
j_call: TRBJ1-5
clone_size: .
d_call: TRBD1
cdr3_nt: TGCGCCAGCAGTGGACAGGGTTGCAATCAGCCCCAGCATTTT
cdr3_aa: CASSGQGCNQPQHF

v_call: TRBV6-6
j_call: TRBJ2-7
clone_size: .
d_call: TRBD1
cdr3_nt: TGTGCCAGCACCCCCTACCAGGGGGCATACGAGCAGTACTTC
cdr3_aa: CASTPYQGAYEQYF

v_call: TRBV4-1
j_call: TRBJ2-5
clone_size: few
d_call: .
cdr3_nt: TGCGCCAGCAGCCAAGTTAACCTAATAGCCACTCAAGAGACCCAGTACTTC
cdr3_aa: CASSQVNLIATQETQYF

v_call: TRBV7-8
j_call: TRBJ2-5
clone_size: .
d_call: TRBD2
cdr3_nt: TGTGCCAGCAGCCGGGGGGCGGCTAGCGGGAGAGTAAGGGAGACCCAGTACTTC
cdr3_aa: CASSRGAASGRVRETQYF

v_call: TRBV7-9
j_call: TRBJ2-2
clone_size: .
d_call: .
cdr3_nt: TGTGCCAGCAGCTTATCGGGAAAATCCACCGGGGAGCTGTTTTTT
cdr3_aa: CASSLSGKSTGELFF

v_call: TRBV9
j_call: TRBJ2-2
clone_size: .
d_call: TRBD2
cdr3_nt: TGTGCCAGCAGCGCCCGAAGGACTAGGGAGGGCACCGGGGAGCTGTTTTTT
cdr3_aa: CASSARRTREGTGELFF

v_call: TRBV4-1
j_call: TRBJ2-7
clone_size: .
d_call: .
cdr3_nt: TGCGCCAGCAGCCAAGGAACAGGGCGAGAGCAGTACTTC
cdr3_aa: CASSQGTGREQYF